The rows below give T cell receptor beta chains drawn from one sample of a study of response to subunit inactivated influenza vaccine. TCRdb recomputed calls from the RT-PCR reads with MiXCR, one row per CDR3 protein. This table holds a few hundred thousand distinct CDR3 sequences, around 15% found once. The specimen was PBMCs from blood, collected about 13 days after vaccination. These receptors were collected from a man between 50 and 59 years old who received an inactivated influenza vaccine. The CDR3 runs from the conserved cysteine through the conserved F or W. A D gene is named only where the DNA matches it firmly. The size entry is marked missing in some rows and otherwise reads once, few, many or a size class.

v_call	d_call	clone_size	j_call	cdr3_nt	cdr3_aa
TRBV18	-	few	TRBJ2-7	TGTGCCAGCTCACCGCGGGTTAGGGCCCCCTACGAGCAGTACTTC	CASSPRVRAPYEQYF
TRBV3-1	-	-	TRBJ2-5	TGTGCCAGCAGCCAAGATTCTAGACTACAAGAGACCCAGTACTTC	CASSQDSRLQETQYF
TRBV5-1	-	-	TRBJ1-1	TGCGCCAGCAGACAGGGAATAAACACTGAAGCTTTCTTT	CASRQGINTEAFF
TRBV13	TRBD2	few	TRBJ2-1	TGTGCCAGCAGCGAACTAGCGGGAGTAAATCGCAATGAGCAGTTCTTC	CASSELAGVNRNEQFF
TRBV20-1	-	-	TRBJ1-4	TGCAGTGCTCAGCAGGGTAATGAAAAACTGTTTTTT	CSAQQGNEKLFF
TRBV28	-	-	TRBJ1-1	TGTGCCAGCAATACAGGGATTTTGGCTTTCTTT	CASNTGILAFF
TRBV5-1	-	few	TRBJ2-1	TGCGCCAGCAGCTTGGTGGAGAGGAGCTCCTACAATGAGCAGTTCTTC	CASSLVERSSYNEQFF
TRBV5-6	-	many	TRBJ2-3	TGTGCCAGCGGGGAGAGCGCAGATACGCAGTATTTT	CASGESADTQYF
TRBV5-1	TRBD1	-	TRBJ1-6	TGCGCCAGCAGCCCCGGGACAGGGCAGCAACCCCTCCACTTT	CASSPGTGQQPLHF
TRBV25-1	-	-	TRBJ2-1	TGTGCCAGCAAGTTCGGTCTTGGCGGAGCCTACAATGAGCAGTTCTTC	CASKFGLGGAYNEQFF
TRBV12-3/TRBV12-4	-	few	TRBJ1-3	TGTGCCAGCAGTCGGAGACACCCTGGAAACACCATATATTTT	CASSRRHPGNTIYF
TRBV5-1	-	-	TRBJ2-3	TGCGCCAGCAGCCTACCCGACACAGATACGCAGTATTTT	CASSLPDTDTQYF
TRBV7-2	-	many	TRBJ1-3	TGTGCCAGCAGCTTAATACTTGGGACCATATATTTT	CASSLILGTIYF
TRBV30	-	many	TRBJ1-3	TGTGCCTGGAGAGAGGACAGACACTCTGGAAACACCATATATTTT	CAWREDRHSGNTIYF
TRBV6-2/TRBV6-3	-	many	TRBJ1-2	TGTGCCAGCAGTTACCAGGCGGGGCGCTACACCTTC	CASSYQAGRYTF
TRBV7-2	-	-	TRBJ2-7	TGTGCCAGCAGCTTACCAGGGGCGAATTCCTACGAGCAGTACTTC	CASSLPGANSYEQYF
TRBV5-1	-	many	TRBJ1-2	TGCGCCAGCAGCTTAGAATGGAGTTCCAAGGTCTACACCTTC	CASSLEWSSKVYTF
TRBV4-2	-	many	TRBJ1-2	TGTGCCAGCAGCCAAGAGGGGGGGAGGCAGGGCGGCTATGGCTACACCTTC	CASSQEGGRQGGYGYTF
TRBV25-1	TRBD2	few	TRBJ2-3	TGTGCCAGCAGTGATCAGACTAGCGGGAGTTGGGGCACAGATACGCAGTATTTT	CASSDQTSGSWGTDTQYF
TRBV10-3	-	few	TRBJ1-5	TGTGCCATCAGTGAGGAATGGACACTCGGCGACGTGAGCAATCAGCCCCAGCATTTT	CAISEEWTLGDVSNQPQHF
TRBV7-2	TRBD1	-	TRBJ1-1	TGTGCCAGCAGCGACCGACAGGGGTACACTGAAGCTTTCTTT	CASSDRQGYTEAFF
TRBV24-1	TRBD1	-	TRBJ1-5	TGTGCCACCACAGGGGGCGCCGGCCAGCCCCAGCATTTT	CATTGGAGQPQHF
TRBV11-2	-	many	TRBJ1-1	TGTGCCAGCAGCTTAGGGCAGGTGATGAACACTGAAGCTTTCTTT	CASSLGQVMNTEAFF
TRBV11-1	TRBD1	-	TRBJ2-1	TGTGCCAGCAGCTTAACTCACGGACAGGTGGATGAGCAGTTCTTC	CASSLTHGQVDEQFF